This entry concerns a single TCR beta chain. Germline CDR1 and CDR2: MNHEY and SVGAGI. V was trimmed by 2 bases and J by 13 bases, leaving 20 bases between them. CDR3 length equals 14 residues. The sequenced template was cDNA made from the entire isolated RNA. The data were produced by immunoSEQ multiplex PCR, yet TCRdb's version contains in-frame clones alone and is incomplete. The sample has about 270,000 clones, roughly an eighth seen once. This sample was included in a study of beta chain features in type 1 diabetes. Sequenced sample: naive CD4+ T cells from blood. The V call is TRBV6-5, the J call TRBJ1-2; D call uncertain. The TCR was taken from a woman aged 40 to 50 in good health. The CDR3 bases are TGTGCCAGCAGTTACACCTCCGGTAAAGTAGCTGGCACCTTC. Translated, it gives CASSYTSGKVAGTF.